This TCR beta chain emerged from a study of T cell responses to AZD1222 COVID-19 vaccine. Study outcomes and limitations: The study sampled repertoires only after the peak T cell response. Reportedly, nearly half of unique spike TCRs recognized epitopes outside B.1.351/B.1.1.7 mutations.

There are 13 residues in the CDR3. Trimming pared 4 bases from V and 2 bases from J, leaving 8 bases between. CDR1 and CDR2 from the germline V gene are SNHLY and FYNNEI. This clone was seen just once. What it recognizes is unknown. Sequencing was performed with immunoSEQ multiplex PCR; in TCRdb, only in-frame clones are kept and a portion is missing. The profile covers 120,000 to 150,000 clones, with around nine tenths appearing a single time and approximately 2.7% taken by the ten largest. The material sequenced was peripheral blood, taken on day 0 of MenACWY control vaccination. This TCR came from an adult in good health. The chain recombines TRBV2 with TRBJ1-1, with D unresolved. For the CDR3, the DNA is TGTGCCAGCAGTGTTTGGTTTAACACTGAAGCTTTCTTT. As protein: CASSVWFNTEAFF.